These 28 T cell receptor beta chains originate from one sample sequenced in a study of blood T cell repertoires in COVID-19. The method was immunoSEQ multiplex PCR; TCRdb's version includes in-frame clones alone and lacks a portion of them. The sample holds 120,000 or so clones; just over 70% are singletons and the top ten take more than 0.8%. Material for sequencing was peripheral blood. These receptors came from a human donor with acute or convalescent COVID-19. The donor label of this sample is uncertain.

This chain links TRBV19 with TRBJ1-5, with 8 bases identical to TRBD1. J gave up 2 bases and V 5 bases, and 8 bases lay outside the gene matches. CDR1 is LNHDA and CDR2 is SQIVND in the germline V gene (reference sequence). The CDR3 loop spans 16 amino acids. The CDR3 DNA follows: TGTGCCAGTAGTCGAGGACAGGGCGTTGGCAATCAGCCCCAGCATTTT. This translates into CASSRGQGVGNQPQHF.

This clone came up a few times. The chain couples TRBV6-1 to TRBJ1-1, with 8 bases matching TRBD1. With 3 bases clipped from V and 11 bases from J, the junction kept 14 bases outside the gene matches. This CDR3 contains 15 residues. Germline values: CDR1 MNHNS, CDR2 SASEGT. The CDR3 region has the DNA TGTGCCAGCAGTGATGGGTCTGACAGGGGTCTGGCGGCTTTCTTT. Translating it yields CASSDGSDRGLAAFF.

This clone was detected only a few times. V gene TRBV6-5 combines with J gene TRBJ1-4, with 7 bases that match TRBD1. CDR1 MNHEY and CDR2 SVGAGI come from the germline V gene. Trimming at V came to 7 bases and at J to 4 bases, leaving 9 bases not matched to a gene. The CDR3 has 15 amino acids. CDR3 coding DNA: TGTGCCAGCATTTTGAGCCCAGGGGGTAATGAAAAACTGTTTTTT. This codes for CASILSPGGNEKLFF.

This sequence joins TRBV24-1 and TRBJ1-3; no reliable D call. Germline assignment: CDR1 KGHDR and CDR2 SFDVKD. CDR3 length equals 13 residues. The V end was cut by 5 bases, the J end by 3 bases, with 7 bases between. As DNA, the CDR3 is TGTGCCACCAGTGGACCGGGTGGAAACACCATATATTTT. It translates to CATSGPGGNTIYF.

The chain couples TRBV30 to TRBJ1-1, with 8 bases identical to TRBD1. V lost 6 bases to trimming and J lost 5 bases; unmatched junction nucleotides: 11. The CDR3 runs 14 residues. Germline V CDR1 and CDR2: GTSNPN, SVGIG (reference sequence). The DNA for the CDR3 is TGTGCCTGCGCCACAGGGGGGAGGGGAACTGAAGCTTTCTTT. It codes for CACATGGRGTEAFF.

This sequence joins TRBV13 and TRBJ1-3, with D hard to call. The CDR3 extends over 15 amino acids. The ends were cut back, 5 bases at V and 0 bases at J, with 11 bases in the middle. Germline V gives CDR1 PRHDT, CDR2 FYEKMQ (reference sequence). In DNA, the CDR3 is TGTGCCAGCAGCCGCAGTATCCACTCTGGAAACACCATATATTTT. It yields the protein CASSRSIHSGNTIYF.

The chain links TRBV18 to TRBJ2-5; D may be TRBD1 (5 bases). The CDR3 runs 13 residues. Trimming cost V 5 bases and J 2 bases, with 9 bases left between them. CDR1 and CDR2 from the germline V gene are KGHSH and LQKENI. The CDR3: CASSKRTQETQYF. In DNA form, the CDR3 reads TGTGCCAGCTCAAAAAGGACACAAGAGACCCAGTACTTC.

The rearrangement links TRBV5-1 to TRBJ1-6; D may be TRBD1 (6 bases). Germline assignment: CDR1 SGHRS and CDR2 YFSETQ. The CDR3 has 15 amino acids. The V gene lost 4 bases and the J gene lost 13 bases, with 21 bases spanning the gap. This chain's CDR3 is CASSTIPGHPNPLHF. The DNA for the CDR3 is TGCGCCAGCAGCACGATACCGGGACACCCAAATCCCCTCCACTTT.

The chain combines TRBV5-4 with TRBJ1-1; D not resolved. Trimming took off 4 bases at V and 0 bases at J, with 7 bases between the two ends. The V gene's germline CDR1 is SGHNT and CDR2 YYREEE (reference sequence). CDR3 length: 13 residues. CDR3 residues: CASSQDLNTEAFF. The CDR3 DNA reads TGTGCCAGCAGCCAAGACTTGAACACTGAAGCTTTCTTT.

This chain joins TRBV18 and TRBJ2-3; D remains ambiguous. CDR1 and CDR2 from the germline V gene are KGHSH and LQKENI. V gave up 3 bases and J gave up 7 bases, with 5 bases separating them. The CDR3 runs to 11 residues. In nucleotides, the CDR3 is TGTGCCAGCTCACCGTCAAATACGCAGTATTTT. Protein sequence: CASSPSNTQYF.

V gene TRBV28 combines with J gene TRBJ1-5, with 8 bases lining up with TRBD1. Trimming removed 4 bases from V and 7 bases from J; junction bases left unmatched: 12. The CDR3 has 16 amino acids. Germline V lookup: CDR1 MDHEN, CDR2 SYDVKM. The CDR3: CASSSVDRVGGQPQHF. DNA of the CDR3: TGTGCCAGCAGTTCCGTGGACAGGGTAGGAGGGCAGCCCCAGCATTTT.

V gene TRBV5-6 combines with J gene TRBJ1-4, with no clear D. V gave up 0 bases and J gave up 0 bases, with 9 bases separating them. The CDR3 covers 16 residues. The germline V gene has CDR1 SGHDT and CDR2 YYEEEE. CDR3 protein: CASSLDAGATNEKLFF. The CDR3 bases are TGTGCCAGCAGCTTGGACGCGGGCGCAACTAATGAAAAACTGTTTTTT.

The gene calls are TRBV10-2 and TRBJ1-1; tentatively, D is TRBD1 (6 bases). V was clipped by 6 bases and J by 0 bases, with 11 bases between them. The length of the CDR3 is 14 residues. Germline V gene data show CDR1 as WSHSY and CDR2 as SAAADI. The CDR3 coding sequence is TGCGCCAGCAGAGCGGACAGTATGAACACTGAAGCTTTCTTT. Its translation is CASRADSMNTEAFF.

This clone appeared many times. The chain carries TRBV30 and TRBJ2-7; the match to TRBD1 covers 9 bases. The CDR3 has 16 amino acids. V was clipped by 4 bases and J by 6 bases; unmatched bases: 16. In germline, CDR1 is GTSNPN, CDR2 SVGIG (reference sequence). CDR3 sequence: CAWNRDRAPLGSEQYF. CDR3 bases: TGTGCCTGGAACCGGGACAGGGCCCCCTTGGGGAGCGAGCAGTACTTC. The full variable domain, its missing parts supplied by reference TRBV30 and TRBJ2-7, is SQTIHQWPATLVQPVGSPLSLECTVEGTSNPNLYWYRQAAGRGLQLLFYSVGIGQISSEVPQNLSASRPQDRQFILSSKKLLLSDSGFYLCAWNRDRAPLGSEQYFGPGTRLTVT.

The rearrangement uses TRBV6-1 and TRBJ1-5; 9 positions agree with TRBD1. This CDR3 has 16 residues. CDR1 and CDR2 (germline): MNHNS, SASEGT. V was pared by 4 bases and J by 3 bases, with 7 bases of the junction left unmatched. In DNA form, the CDR3 reads TGTGCCAGCAGTGGACAGGGGGTCGGCATCAATCAGCCCCAGCATTTT. It specifies CASSGQGVGINQPQHF.

A single count supports this clone. This chain uses TRBV2 with TRBJ1-2; 7 bases align to TRBD1. The germline V gene encodes CDR1 SNHLY and CDR2 FYNNEI. The CDR3 contains 14 residues. J gave up 3 bases and V 9 bases, and 10 bases lay outside the gene matches. The CDR3 bases are TGTGCCAGAGGATCCCTAGGACAGGACTATGGCTACACCTTC. It translates to CARGSLGQDYGYTF.

This clone showed up just a few times. This chain connects TRBV5-1 to TRBJ1-6, with TRBD1 matching over 7 bases. CDR1 and CDR2 (germline): SGHRS, YFSETQ. CDR3 size: 17 residues. V lost 5 bases to trimming and J lost 0 bases; unmatched junction nucleotides: 8. The CDR3 DNA reads as TGCGCCAGCAGTAGACAGGGCCTGGGCTCCTATAATTCACCCCTCCACTTT. Its protein product is CASSRQGLGSYNSPLHF.

This rearrangement joins TRBV5-3 to TRBJ1-6; 8 nucleotides agree with TRBD1. TRBV5-3 is an ORF, with its function uncertain. V lost 4 bases, J lost 3 bases, and 6 bases stayed unmatched. The CDR3 totals 16 residues. In DNA, the CDR3 is TGTGCCAGAAGCCCGTCAGGGGGCGGCTATAATTCACCCCTCCACTTT. It specifies CARSPSGGGYNSPLHF.

This clone was counted a few times. The rearrangement joins TRBV12-3 or TRBV12-4 to TRBJ2-7; TRBD1 aligns across 8 bases. The CDR3 runs to 13 residues. The trim removed 1 base at V and 7 bases at J, leaving 3 bases unmatched. In nucleotides, the CDR3 is TGTGCCAGCAGTTTAGGGACAGGGAGAGAGCAGTACTTC. Translating it yields CASSLGTGREQYF.

The rearrangement links TRBV29-1 to TRBJ2-1, with 7 positions matching TRBD1. V lost 3 bases, J lost 10 bases, and 3 bases stayed unmatched. Germline V gene lookup returns CDR1 SQVTM and CDR2 ANQGSEA. The CDR3 loop spans 11 amino acids. CDR3 in DNA: TGCAGCGTTGACAGGGGGAACGAGCAGTTCTTC. Translated, it gives CSVDRGNEQFF.

The chain uses TRBV25-1 and TRBJ1-2; TRBD1 matches at 7 bases. J was trimmed by 6 bases and V by 3 bases; bases with no gene match: 4. The V gene's germline CDR1 is MGHDK and CDR2 SYGVNS. CDR3 size: 13 residues. CDR3 DNA sequence: TGTGCCAGCAGTGATATCAGGGGGAATGGCTACACCTTC. Translating gives CASSDIRGNGYTF.

The chain uses TRBV6-6 and TRBJ2-1; TRBD1 is a possible D gene (5 bases). This CDR3 has 15 amino acids. Germline assignment: CDR1 MNHNY and CDR2 SVGAGI (reference sequence). The V and J ends lost 2 bases and 5 bases respectively, with 13 bases between them. The CDR3 here is CASSYQQARDNEQFF. CDR3 sequence (DNA): TGTGCCAGCAGTTACCAACAGGCTCGCGACAATGAGCAGTTCTTC.

The rearrangement uses TRBV11-2 and TRBJ1-2; a weak D match, TRBD1 (5 bases). The CDR3 length is 14 residues. V was clipped by 0 bases and J by 2 bases, with 7 bases between them. From germline, CDR1 is SGHAT and CDR2 FQNNGV. CDR3 region: CASSLDKGNYGYTF. CDR3 sequence (DNA): TGTGCCAGCAGCTTAGATAAGGGGAACTATGGCTACACCTTC.

The chain uses TRBV18 and TRBJ1-1; tentative D call: TRBD1 (6 bases). This CDR3 region has 16 residues. The V and J ends lost 5 bases and 1 base respectively, with 17 bases between them. The germline V gene has CDR1 KGHSH and CDR2 LQKENI. CDR3: CASSSTGYNENTEAFF. CDR3 nucleotides: TGTGCCAGCTCATCAACAGGGTACAATGAGAACACTGAAGCTTTCTTT.

The rearrangement uses TRBV19 and TRBJ1-6; D gene unclear. The CDR3 is made up of 17 amino acids. V was pared by 6 bases and J by 0 bases, with 15 bases between. Germline loops: CDR1 LNHDA, CDR2 SQIVND (reference sequence). The CDR3 DNA sequence: TGTGCCAGTAGAGACCTAGCAAACCTCTCCTATAATTCACCCCTCCACTTT. Residues: CASRDLANLSYNSPLHF.

The chain employs TRBV14 and TRBJ2-2; no reliable D call. Germline CDR1 SGHDN, CDR2 FVKESK. The V end was cut by 2 bases, the J end by 2 bases, with 12 bases between. The CDR3 covers 16 residues. The CDR3 protein is CASSQRRRINTGELFF. For the CDR3, the DNA is TGTGCCAGCAGCCAAAGGCGCAGGATTAACACCGGGGAGCTGTTTTTT.

The chain combines TRBV12-5 with TRBJ2-2, with D perhaps TRBD1 (7 bases). CDR3 size: 16 residues. Germline V gene lookup returns CDR1 LGHNT and CDR2 FRNRAP. The V end was cut by 5 bases, the J end by 6 bases, with 19 bases between. CDR3 sequence reads: CASGRGNRGLPGELFF. For the CDR3, the DNA is TGTGCTAGTGGTCGGGGGAACAGGGGTCTACCCGGGGAGCTGTTTTTT. The full variable domain, rest sourced from reference TRBV12-5 and TRBJ2-2, is DARVTQTPRHKVTEMGQEVTMRCQPILGHNTVFWYRQTMMQGLELLAYFRNRAPLDDSGMPKDRFSAEMPDATLATLKIQPSEPRDSAVYFCASGRGNRGLPGELFFGEGSRLTVL.

This clone has more than one count but fewer than ten. The chain is built from TRBV6-1 and TRBJ2-7; 8 bases map to TRBD1. V shed 1 base, J shed 3 bases, and the junction held 5 bases outside the gene matches. Germline V gene data show CDR1 as MNHNS and CDR2 as SASEGT. The CDR3 totals 15 residues. This CDR3 is CASSEGQGAFYEQYF. CDR3 nucleotide sequence: TGTGCCAGCAGTGAAGGTCAGGGGGCCTTCTACGAGCAGTACTTC.